This T cell receptor beta chain was recovered during a study of blood T cell repertoires in COVID-19. The overall study: Collection of acute and convalescent COVID-19 samples took place in the United States, Italy and Spain. PBMCs, B-cell-depleted T cells, or T cells provided the cDNA or gDNA that made up the material.

In the authors' workflow: Using reference gene primer amplification, nucleated cell counts were estimated. Sequencing used immunoSEQ multiplex PCR; TCRdb keeps in-frame clones, though not all of them. V, J and clone size are those of that table, while D and trimming were read from the DNA. The table includes approximately 450,000 clones, approximately 90% detected once. In germline, CDR1 is LNHDA, CDR2 SQIVND (reference sequence). This CDR3 has 13 amino acids. Losses at the gene ends were 5 bases for V and 5 bases for J; bases not matched to a gene: 5. The sequencing sample was made of peripheral blood. The TCR sequence derives from a woman younger than 45 with acute or convalescent COVID-19. This chain uses TRBV19 with TRBJ2-5; 7 bases map to TRBD1. CDR3 sequence: CASSLTGKETQYF. Written as DNA, the CDR3 is TGTGCCAGTAGTCTGACAGGGAAGGAGACCCAGTACTTC.